This is a list of T cell receptor beta chains from one sample in a study of shared clonotypes between healthy human individuals. Using immunoSEQ multiplex PCR, the repertoire was profiled, and TCRdb retains in-frame clones only, with some absent. Of 740,000 or so clones listed, around 78% are singletons. Input material: memory CD4+ T cells sorted from blood. Receptors were obtained from a woman in her twenties or thirties in good health. Each CDR3 is given with its conserved first and last residue. Each record gives: J gene, clone size, V gene, D gene, CDR3 DNA, CDR3 protein. A D gene is named only where the DNA matches it firmly. Some rows have no size entry. The others give once, few or many, or a class for an expanded clone.

j_call: TRBJ2-7
clone_size: once
v_call: TRBV9
d_call: -
cdr3_nt: TGTGCCAGCAGCGTAGAAGACGGGTGGGCCTACGAGCAGTACTTC
cdr3_aa: CASSVEDGWAYEQYF

j_call: TRBJ2-1
clone_size: -
v_call: TRBV25-1
d_call: -
cdr3_nt: TGTGCCAGCAGCCTCGACAGAGGGCAGTTCTTC
cdr3_aa: CASSLDRGQFF

j_call: TRBJ2-2
clone_size: -
v_call: TRBV19
d_call: TRBD1
cdr3_nt: TGTGCCAGTACCAACACAGGGGGAATCACCGGGGAGCTGTTTTTT
cdr3_aa: CASTNTGGITGELFF

j_call: TRBJ2-7
clone_size: -
v_call: TRBV10-3
d_call: TRBD1
cdr3_nt: TGTGCCAGCAGTTCCCTAGGGACAGGGGGAGGCGAGCAGTACTTC
cdr3_aa: CASSSLGTGGGEQYF

j_call: TRBJ2-7
clone_size: few
v_call: TRBV7-2
d_call: -
cdr3_nt: TGTGCCAGCAAGGAGCGACTCCTCTCCTACGAGCAGTACTTC
cdr3_aa: CASKERLLSYEQYF

j_call: TRBJ2-3
clone_size: -
v_call: TRBV28
d_call: TRBD1
cdr3_nt: TGTGCCAGCTCCGGACAGGGCGACTTTTGGTTCACAGATACGCAGTATTTT
cdr3_aa: CASSGQGDFWFTDTQYF

j_call: TRBJ2-7
clone_size: -
v_call: TRBV14
d_call: TRBD2
cdr3_nt: TGTGCCAGCAGCCAAAAGGCTAGCGGGAGGGGCGACGAGCAGTACTTC
cdr3_aa: CASSQKASGRGDEQYF

j_call: TRBJ2-7
clone_size: few
v_call: TRBV7-8
d_call: -
cdr3_nt: TGTGCCAGCAGCTTACTCGAGGGACCATACGAGCAGTACTTC
cdr3_aa: CASSLLEGPYEQYF

j_call: TRBJ2-7
clone_size: -
v_call: TRBV9
d_call: -
cdr3_nt: TGTGCCAGCAGCCCTCGGGAGTCGTTCGGAGAGCAGTACTTC
cdr3_aa: CASSPRESFGEQYF

j_call: TRBJ1-1
clone_size: -
v_call: TRBV6-1
d_call: TRBD1
cdr3_nt: TGTGCCAGCACCGGGACAGGGGGTTACACTGAAGCTTCCTTT
cdr3_aa: CASTGTGGYTEASF